These T cell receptor beta chains were read from a single sample in a study of cytotoxic CD8 clonotypes in ibrutinib-treated CLL. Sequencing was performed with immunoSEQ multiplex PCR; in TCRdb, only in-frame clones are kept and a portion is missing. The sample has some 50,000 clones, roughly 76% seen once; the top ten hold roughly 13%. The input for sequencing was PBMCs, taken after 12 months of ibrutinib treatment. All receptors derive from a human donor with chronic lymphocytic leukemia. Each CDR3 is given with its conserved first and last residue. D genes are given only for firm matches. Some rows mark clone size as missing; the rest say once, few, many or name a class of expanded clone.

V gene	clone size	D gene	J gene	CDR3 DNA	CDR3 protein
TRBV19	few	.	TRBJ2-6	TGTGCCAGTAGTATACCCGGGTCTGGGGCCAACGTCCTGACTTTC	CASSIPGSGANVLTF
TRBV19	.	.	TRBJ2-5	TGTGCCAGTAGTATAGTAGGGGGGCCGGAGACCCAGTACTTC	CASSIVGGPETQYF
TRBV11-2	once	TRBD2	TRBJ2-1	TGTGCCAGCAGCTTAGTAGGTGGGACTAGCTTGCATGAGCAGTTCTTC	CASSLVGGTSLHEQFF
TRBV5-1	.	.	TRBJ2-7	TGCGCCAGCAGCTTGTTCGCAGGCCTCTCCTACGAGCAGTACTTC	CASSLFAGLSYEQYF
TRBV6-5	few	.	TRBJ2-5	TGTGCCAGCAGGGGTCTAGGGTGGGAGACCCAGTACTTC	CASRGLGWETQYF
TRBV28	.	.	TRBJ2-7	TGTGCCAGCACCCGCCCCAGGAACTACGAGCAGTACTTC	CASTRPRNYEQYF
TRBV27	.	.	TRBJ2-7	TGTGCCAGCAAGGGCTCCGAGCAGTACTTC	CASKGSEQYF
TRBV6-5	.	TRBD1	TRBJ2-2	TGTGCCAGCACGACAGGGGCCGACACCGGGGAGCTGTTTTTT	CASTTGADTGELFF
TRBV2	.	TRBD2	TRBJ2-1	TGTGCCAGCAGTTCCCGACTAGCGGGGGGCCTAGTCTATGATGAGCAGTTCTTC	CASSSRLAGGLVYDEQFF
TRBV7-8	.	.	TRBJ2-3	TGTGCCAGCAGCTTCTCAACCACAGATACGCAGTATTTT	CASSFSTTDTQYF
TRBV4-1	once	.	TRBJ2-7	TGCGCCAGCAGCCATGGGGGGGCGGGGAACGATTACGAGCAGTACTTC	CASSHGGAGNDYEQYF
TRBV6-6	.	TRBD1	TRBJ1-1	TGTGCCACCTACAGGGGAGAAATTAACACTGAAGCTTTCTTT	CATYRGEINTEAFF
TRBV13	.	TRBD2	TRBJ2-1	TGTGCCAGCAGCTCGACAGCCCTAGCGGGGGGTTACAATGAGCAGTTCTTC	CASSSTALAGGYNEQFF
TRBV18	.	TRBD1	TRBJ1-1	TGTGCCAGCTCACTCTATACAGGGGAACTAAACACTGAAGCTTTCTTT	CASSLYTGELNTEAFF
TRBV6-6	few	TRBD2	TRBJ2-5	TGTGCCAGCAGTTACGAATGGCAGGGAGGGAGGGAGACCCAGTACTTC	CASSYEWQGGRETQYF
TRBV29-1	.	.	TRBJ2-7	TGCAGCGTGGACACGAACTCCTACGAGCAGTACTTC	CSVDTNSYEQYF
TRBV11-2	.	.	TRBJ1-5	TGTGCCAGCAGCTTATCCAGGGATCAGCCCCAGCATTTT	CASSLSRDQPQHF
TRBV29-1	.	.	TRBJ2-3	TGCAGCGTTAAGGTCCGGGCTAAAGATACGCAGTATTTT	CSVKVRAKDTQYF
TRBV11-1	.	.	TRBJ1-1	TGTGCCAGCAGCTTAGGTAGCAGGGCCCGGCCTGAAGCTTTCTTT	CASSLGSRARPEAFF
TRBV6-5	.	.	TRBJ2-2	TGTGCCAGCAGTTACGCCCAGGGCCCGAACACCGGGGAGCTGTTTTTT	CASSYAQGPNTGELFF